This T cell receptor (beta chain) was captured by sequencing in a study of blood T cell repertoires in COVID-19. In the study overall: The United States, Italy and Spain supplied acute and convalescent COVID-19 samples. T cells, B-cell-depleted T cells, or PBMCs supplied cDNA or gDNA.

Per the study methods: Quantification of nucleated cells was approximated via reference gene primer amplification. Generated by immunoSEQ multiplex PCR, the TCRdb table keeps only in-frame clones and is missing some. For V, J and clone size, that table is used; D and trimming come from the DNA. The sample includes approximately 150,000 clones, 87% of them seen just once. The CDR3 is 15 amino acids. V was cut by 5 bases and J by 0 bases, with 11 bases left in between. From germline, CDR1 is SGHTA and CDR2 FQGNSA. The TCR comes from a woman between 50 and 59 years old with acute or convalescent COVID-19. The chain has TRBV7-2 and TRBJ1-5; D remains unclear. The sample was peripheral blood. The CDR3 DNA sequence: TGTGCCAGCAGCCAAGACACCGATAGCAATCAGCCCCAGCATTTT. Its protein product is CASSQDTDSNQPQHF.